One and the same sample provided the 21 T cell receptor beta chains below, sequenced in a study of T cells in Graves' hyperthyroidism and ophthalmopathy. Using RNA transcripts as the source, TCR beta CDR3 regions were amplified. HTBI primers were used for first-round RT-PCR of the TCR CDR3. Using its own MiXCR run on the multiplex PCR reads, TCRdb lists one record per CDR3 protein. The table records a few hundred thousand distinct CDR3 sequences, roughly an eighth of them present only once. The sample comprised blood. The receptors originated from a woman aged 18-35 years with Graves' hyperthyroidism.

This clonotype was recorded many times. This chain uses TRBV12-3 or TRBV12-4 with TRBJ2-7; 9 nucleotides match TRBD2. The CDR3 spans 16 residues. V dropped 5 bases and J dropped 2; count of bases not matched to a gene: 10. CDR3 sequence (DNA): TGTGCCAGCAGTGTAAGAACTAGCGGGCGAACCTACGAGCAGTACTTC. Translated: CASSVRTSGRTYEQYF.

This clonotype was picked up many times. The chain uses TRBV12-3 or TRBV12-4 and TRBJ2-6; 11 nucleotides agree with TRBD2. CDR3 length: 19 residues. Trimming took 0 bases from V and 4 from J; bases not matched to a gene: 8. The CDR3 DNA reads TGTGCCAGCAGTTTAGCTAGCGGGAGGGCCTTGGGGGGGGCCAACGTCCTGACTTTC. Its protein product is CASSLASGRALGGANVLTF.

As DNA, the CDR3 is TGCGCCAGCAGCCAAAACGCCGGGACACCAGGCACAGATACGCAGTATTTT. This translates into CASSQNAGTPGTDTQYF. The chain links TRBV4-3 to TRBJ2-3; the D gene is possibly TRBD1 (6 bases). With 2 bases removed from V and 1 base from J, the gap between germline ends came to 16 bases. The germline CDR1 and CDR2 sequences are LGHNA and YSLEER. This CDR3 is 17 amino acids long.

This clonotype was observed many times. V gene TRBV7-8 combines with J gene TRBJ2-7; 10 bases line up with TRBD1. This CDR3 contains 15 residues. Losses at the gene ends were 5 bases for V and 1 base for J; bases not matched to a gene: 5. Per germline, CDR1 SGHVS and CDR2 FQNEAQ. The CDR3 nucleotides are TGTGCCAGCAGCGTGGACAGGGGGTCATCCTACGAGCAGTACTTC. It encodes CASSVDRGSSYEQYF.

This clonotype was observed many times. V is TRBV6-5 and J is TRBJ1-4; 7 bases are shared with TRBD1. Germline-derived CDR1 and CDR2 are MNHEY and SVGAGI. This CDR3 is built from 14 residues. Trimming took 0 bases from V and 5 from J; bases not matched to a gene: 0. CDR3 region: CASSYSGQNEKLFF. DNA of the CDR3: TGTGCCAGCAGTTACTCGGGACAGAATGAAAAACTGTTTTTT.

The CDR3 reads CASSIGTSGRQETQYF. The CDR3 DNA is TGTGCCAGTAGTATCGGGACTAGCGGGAGACAAGAGACCCAGTACTTC. The chain has TRBV19 and TRBJ2-5; 14 bases agree with TRBD2. In germline, CDR1 is LNHDA, CDR2 SQIVND (reference sequence). The CDR3 is 16 amino acids. Trimming took 3 bases from V and 2 from J; bases not matched to a gene: 2.

The sample holds many counts of this clonotype. This chain uses TRBV27 with TRBJ2-7; D is ambiguous. There are 12 residues in the CDR3. Trimming took 6 bases from V and 4 from J, leaving 10 bases between them. CDR1 and CDR2 from the germline V gene are MNHEY and SMNVEV (reference sequence). Here the CDR3 DNA reads TGTGCCAGCAGAACCGTACAGTACGAGCAGTACTTC. Its translation: CASRTVQYEQYF.

This clonotype was seen a few times. This chain connects TRBV6-2 or TRBV6-3 to TRBJ2-2; D call uncertain. Germline V gives CDR1 MNHEY, CDR2 SVGEGT. Trimming pared 4 bases from V and 3 bases from J, leaving 9 bases between. The CDR3 length is 14 residues. CDR3 protein: CASSFIEDTGELFF. CDR3 nucleotide sequence: TGTGCCAGCAGTTTTATAGAGGACACCGGGGAGCTGTTTTTT.

This clonotype was detected ten times or more. The gene calls are TRBV11-2 and TRBJ2-2; TRBD1 or TRBD2 may be the D gene (6 bases each). The CDR3 loop spans 16 amino acids. V lost 5 bases to trimming and J lost 2 bases, with 15 bases between them. Germline V gene lookup returns CDR1 SGHAT and CDR2 FQNNGV. The CDR3 sequence is CASSRRRGVNTGELFF. DNA of the CDR3: TGTGCCAGCAGCCGACGAAGGGGGGTCAACACCGGGGAGCTGTTTTTT.

This chain connects TRBV20-1 to TRBJ2-1; D perhaps matches TRBD1 (6 bases). The CDR3 has 12 amino acids. Trimming stripped 7 bases from V and 9 bases from J, with 16 bases between. Looked up from germline, CDR1 is DFQATT and CDR2 is SNEGSKA (reference sequence). The CDR3 spells CSVWSRDTEQFF. The CDR3 DNA sequence: TGCAGTGTTTGGTCCCGGGACACTGAGCAGTTCTTC.

At least ten counts were recorded for this clonotype. This rearrangement joins TRBV27 to TRBJ2-2; D gene ambiguous. This CDR3 spans 18 amino acids. Trimming pared 0 bases from V and 3 bases from J, leaving 17 bases between. Germline-derived CDR1 and CDR2 are MNHEY and SMNVEV (reference sequence). CDR3 amino acids: CASSLSWLQTNYTGELFF. The DNA for the CDR3 is TGTGCCAGCAGTTTATCGTGGTTACAGACGAATTACACCGGGGAGCTGTTTTTT.

The sample holds a few counts of this clonotype. The rearrangement joins TRBV3-1 to TRBJ1-2, with TRBD1 as a possible D gene (6 bases). Deletions cut 0 bases from V and 1 base from J, with 9 bases between. Germline CDR1 LGHDT, CDR2 YNNKEL (reference sequence). The CDR3 consists of 15 residues. Here the CDR3 reads CASSQDLQGNYGYTF. As DNA, the CDR3 is TGTGCCAGCAGCCAAGACCTACAGGGTAACTATGGCTACACCTTC. The complete variable domain, with remaining parts taken from reference TRBV3-1 and TRBJ1-2, reads DTAVSQTPKYLVTQMGNDKSIKCEQNLGHDTMYWYKQDSKKFLKIMFSYNNKELIINETVPNRFSPKSPDKAHLNLHINSLELGDSAVYFCASSQDLQGNYGYTFGSGTRLTVV.

This clonotype came up many times. J is TRBJ1-2 and V is TRBV6-1; TRBD1 might be the D (5 bases). V was pared by 1 base and J by 3 bases, with 15 bases between. Looked up from germline, CDR1 is MNHNS and CDR2 is SASEGT. The CDR3 has 16 amino acids. CDR3 in amino acids: CASSEGWGKEDYGYTF. CDR3 bases: TGTGCCAGCAGTGAAGGCTGGGGGAAAGAGGACTATGGCTACACCTTC.

The chain links TRBV2 to TRBJ1-3, with no clear D. This CDR3 comprises 18 residues. The germline gives CDR1 SNHLY, CDR2 FYNNEI. The V and J ends lost 1 base and 0 bases respectively, with 16 bases between them. CDR3 DNA sequence: TGTGCCAGCAGTGAAGGATACGGGAGGGCCGACTCTGGAAACACCATATATTTT. Amino acid sequence: CASSEGYGRADSGNTIYF.

This clonotype occurred many times. The V call is TRBV28, the J call TRBJ1-5, with 9 bases identical to TRBD1. V shed 2 bases, J shed 1 base, and the junction held 12 bases outside the gene matches. The germline gives CDR1 MDHEN, CDR2 SYDVKM. The CDR3 is 19 residues long. The CDR3 nucleotides are TGTGCCAGCAGTTTAAGGGACAGGGATAAATTGGCGAGCAATCAGCCCCAGCATTTT. It specifies CASSLRDRDKLASNQPQHF.

This clonotype occurred many times. This chain uses TRBV3-1 with TRBJ1-1, with D possibly TRBD1 on 5 matching bases. This CDR3 comprises 12 residues. Per germline, CDR1 LGHDT and CDR2 YNNKEL (reference sequence). V was clipped by 2 bases and J by 6 bases, with 7 bases between them. CDR3: CASSQTGAEAFF. CDR3 coding DNA: TGTGCCAGCAGCCAAACGGGGGCTGAAGCTTTCTTT. The full variable domain, with the rest looked up from reference TRBV3-1 and TRBJ1-1, is DTAVSQTPKYLVTQMGNDKSIKCEQNLGHDTMYWYKQDSKKFLKIMFSYNNKELIINETVPNRFSPKSPDKAHLNLHINSLELGDSAVYFCASSQTGAEAFFGQGTRLTVV.

This clonotype was detected many times. This chain links TRBV3-1 with TRBJ1-1; 8 nucleotides agree with TRBD1. CDR3 length: 16 residues. With V trimmed by 0 bases and J by 1 base, 4 bases remained unmatched. Germline values: CDR1 LGHDT, CDR2 YNNKEL (reference sequence). CDR3 bases: TGTGCCAGCAGCCAAGATCGGACAGGGAGGAACACTGAAGCTTTCTTT. It specifies CASSQDRTGRNTEAFF.

This clonotype was detected ten times or more. This sequence joins TRBV20-1 and TRBJ2-5; tentatively, D is TRBD2 (6 bases). This CDR3 comprises 14 residues. Trimming took off 0 bases at V and 4 bases at J, with 12 bases between the two ends. CDR1 and CDR2 from the germline V gene are DFQATT and SNEGSKA (reference sequence). The CDR3 loop reads CSARDGSGIETQYF. Here the CDR3 DNA reads TGCAGTGCTAGAGACGGGAGTGGGATAGAGACCCAGTACTTC.

The rearrangement joins TRBV20-1 to TRBJ2-3; 12 bases map to TRBD2. This CDR3 has 15 residues. CDR1 is DFQATT, CDR2 SNEGSKA, per germline (reference sequence). With V trimmed by 5 bases and J by 6 bases, 9 bases remained unmatched. CDR3 DNA sequence: TGCAGTGCTGGAAAGACTAGCGGGAGTACGGATACGCAGTATTTT. It specifies CSAGKTSGSTDTQYF.

The table lists this clonotype with many counts. This chain uses TRBV28 with TRBJ2-1; no clear D gene. The V gene lost 3 bases and the J gene lost 6 bases, with 36 bases spanning the gap. The CDR3 loop spans 22 amino acids. Germline CDR1 MDHEN, CDR2 SYDVKM. The CDR3 reads CASSFPSGRTPIITTDLNEQFF. CDR3 DNA sequence: TGTGCCAGCAGTTTCCCCAGTGGGCGTACCCCCATAATCACTACCGACCTCAATGAGCAGTTCTTC.

The sample holds many counts of this clonotype. This chain uses TRBV7-2 with TRBJ1-5; D remains ambiguous. Deletions cut 3 bases from V and 7 bases from J, with 10 bases between. CDR3 size: 13 residues. Germline-derived CDR1 and CDR2 are SGHTA and FQGNSA. The CDR3 here is CASSFQTGQPQHF. CDR3 in DNA: TGTGCCAGCAGCTTCCAGACGGGGCAGCCCCAGCATTTT.